Listed here are 17 T cell receptor beta chains from one sample, sequenced in a study of T cell clonotyping in hematopoietic cell transplantation. The repertoire was sequenced with immunoSEQ multiplex PCR; TCRdb's copy has only in-frame clones and lacks some. The table lists about 36,000 clones, roughly 94% of them singletons. Time point indicated: recipient sample about 28 days before transplant, after cytoreduction. The sample was peripheral blood mononuclear cells, taken before stem cell transplant. These receptors came from a man aged 35 to 55 with chronic myeloid leukemia. Some clones in this sample may be carry-over from other donors' samples.

The CDR3 DNA sequence: TGTGCCAGCAGCTTGTCCGTGGATCAGCCCCAGCATTTT. Protein product: CASSLSVDQPQHF. The chain couples TRBV7-2 to TRBJ1-5; D unclear. The CDR3 spans 13 residues. Trimming removed 3 bases at V and 5 bases at J, with 8 bases between. The germline V gene has CDR1 SGHTA and CDR2 FQGNSA. The variable domain in full, with the rest retrieved from reference TRBV7-2 and TRBJ1-5, is GAGVSQSPSNKVTEKGKDVELRCDPISGHTALYWYRQSLGQGLEFLIYFQGNSAPDKSGLPSDRFSAERTGGSVSTLTIQRTQQEDSAVYLCASSLSVDQPQHFGDGTRLSIL.

The chain uses TRBV5-1 and TRBJ1-1; D gene uncertain. Germline CDR1 SGHRS, CDR2 YFSETQ. V dropped 1 base and J dropped 0 bases, with 7 bases sitting between them. This CDR3 contains 14 residues. CDR3 in DNA: TGCGCCAGCAGCTTGTGGGAGATGAACACTGAAGCTTTCTTT. Its protein is CASSLWEMNTEAFF.

V usage is TRBV4-1 and J usage is TRBJ2-3; unclear D gene. CDR3 length: 15 amino acids. V shed 2 bases and J shed 2 bases, with 11 bases lying between them. Germline CDR1 is MGHRA and CDR2 is YSYEKL. The CDR3 sequence: CASSQNRPDTDTQYF. The CDR3 DNA sequence: TGCGCCAGCAGCCAAAACCGGCCCGACACAGATACGCAGTATTTT.

The V and J genes are TRBV7-9 and TRBJ1-5; 8 bases fit TRBD1. V lost 5 bases to trimming and J lost 2 bases; unmatched junction nucleotides: 2. The germline V gene has CDR1 SEHNR and CDR2 FQNEAQ (reference sequence). There are 14 residues in the CDR3. The CDR3 coding sequence is TGTGCCAGCAGCCTGACAGGGGGCAATCAGCCCCAGCATTTT. It yields the protein CASSLTGGNQPQHF.

The rearrangement joins TRBV19 to TRBJ2-6; the D gene is possibly TRBD1 (7 bases). Germline V lookup: CDR1 LNHDA, CDR2 SQIVND (reference sequence). The CDR3 has 17 residues. Trimming stripped 6 bases from V and 1 base from J, with 16 bases between. CDR3 coding DNA: TGTGCCAGTAGGGCCTCGGCAGGGGGGTCTGGGGCCAACGTCCTGACTTTC. Amino acids: CASRASAGGSGANVLTF.

This clone came up a few times. The CDR3 DNA follows: TGTGCCAGCAGCTTACATGGTCAGGGACTAGCATCAGATACGCAGTATTTT. Its translation is CASSLHGQGLASDTQYF. The chain joins TRBV11-2 to TRBJ2-3; 9 bases fit TRBD2. The V gene's germline CDR1 is SGHAT and CDR2 FQNNGV. This CDR3 is 17 amino acids long. J gave up 4 bases and V 2 bases, and 10 bases lay outside the gene matches.

This sequence joins TRBV7-2 and TRBJ2-7; maybe TRBD2 (5 bases). The CDR3 consists of 15 residues. The V and J ends lost 1 base and 2 bases respectively, with 12 bases between them. Per germline, CDR1 SGHTA and CDR2 FQGNSA. The CDR3 region is CASSLGPGNAYEQYF. The CDR3 nucleotides are TGTGCCAGCAGCTTAGGTCCGGGGAACGCCTACGAGCAGTACTTC.

This chain uses TRBV7-2 with TRBJ1-1; 7 bases are a match to TRBD1. This CDR3 is built from 14 residues. V trimming: 5 bases; J trimming: 8 bases; junction bases outside the gene matches: 11. Germline assignment: CDR1 SGHTA and CDR2 FQGNSA. The DNA for the CDR3 is TGTGCCAGCAGCCCTAGGGTTCCGGGACAGGAAGCTTTCTTT. Amino acid sequence: CASSPRVPGQEAFF.

The chain has TRBV10-3 and TRBJ2-5; 9 positions agree with TRBD2. The CDR3 consists of 14 residues. The germline V gene encodes CDR1 ENHRY and CDR2 SYGVKD. The DNA for the CDR3 is TGTGCTGCTCAACCGGGACTAGCCACAGAGACCCAGTACTTC. Translation gives CAAQPGLATETQYF.

V is TRBV6-1 and J is TRBJ2-7, with a tentative D call TRBD2 (5 bases). Germline CDR1 and CDR2: MNHNS and SASEGT. The CDR3 totals 15 residues. V lost 2 bases and J lost 0, with 11 bases in between. The CDR3 nucleotides are TGTGCCAGCAGTGAATTTGACGGGATCTCCTACGAGCAGTACTTC. It encodes CASSEFDGISYEQYF.

The chain couples TRBV7-8 to TRBJ2-7, with D maybe TRBD2 (6 bases). The CDR3 runs 16 residues. Germline CDR1 is SGHVS and CDR2 is FQNEAQ. Between the trimmed V and J ends, which lost 1 base and 4 bases, there was a span of 17 bases. The CDR3 nucleotides read TGTGCCAGCAGCTTAGAATGGACAAGGAGGGCTTACGAGCAGTACTTC. Amino acid sequence: CASSLEWTRRAYEQYF.

The gene calls are TRBV10-2 and TRBJ2-3, with 8 bases identical to TRBD2. The V gene's germline CDR1 is WSHSY and CDR2 SAAADI. J was trimmed by 3 bases and V by 7 bases; bases with no gene match: 12. This CDR3 has 16 residues. CDR3 nucleotides: TGCGCCAGCAATCGCCCAGCGGGGGATGTAACAGATACGCAGTATTTT. Amino acid sequence: CASNRPAGDVTDTQYF.

This chain joins TRBV11-3 and TRBJ2-7, with D uncertain. The ends were cut back, 5 bases at V and 0 bases at J, with 14 bases in the middle. Germline-derived CDR1 and CDR2 are SGHNT and YENEEA. The CDR3 loop spans 15 amino acids. CDR3 residues: CASSLQRSPSYEQYF. The CDR3 nucleotides read TGTGCCAGCAGCCTGCAGAGGTCCCCCTCCTACGAGCAGTACTTC. Drawing the rest from reference TRBV11-3 and TRBJ2-7, the complete variable domain is EAGVVQSPRYKIIEKKQPVAFWCNPISGHNTLYWYLQNLGQGPELLIRYENEEAVDDSQLPKDRFSAERLKGVDSTLKIQPAELGDSAVYLCASSLQRSPSYEQYFGPGTRLTVT.

This chain connects TRBV9 to TRBJ1-4; D unclear. The CDR3 is 13 amino acids. The ends were cut back, 1 base at V and 4 bases at J, with 5 bases in the middle. Germline V gene data show CDR1 as SGDLS and CDR2 as YYNGEE. The CDR3 DNA sequence: TGTGCCAGCAGCGTAACCCTTAATGAAAAACTGTTTTTT. Its protein is CASSVTLNEKLFF. The variable domain in full, with the rest retrieved from reference TRBV9 and TRBJ1-4, is DSGVTQTPKHLITATGQRVTLRCSPRSGDLSVYWYQQSLDQGLQFLIQYYNGEERAKGNILERFSAQQFPDLHSELNLSSLELGDSALYFCASSVTLNEKLFFGSGTQLSVL.

V usage is TRBV9 and J usage is TRBJ2-7; TRBD2 matches at 7 bases. Germline CDR1 SGDLS, CDR2 YYNGEE. This CDR3 contains 16 residues. V dropped 1 base and J dropped 1; count of bases not matched to a gene: 8. CDR3 loop: CASSVSGGTGSYEQYF. Here the CDR3 DNA reads TGTGCCAGCAGCGTATCCGGGGGGACCGGGTCCTACGAGCAGTACTTC.

The chain has TRBV7-9 and TRBJ1-1; D perhaps matches TRBD1 (6 bases). This CDR3 comprises 16 residues. Trimming stripped 4 bases from V and 4 bases from J, with 19 bases between. Germline lookup yields CDR1 SEHNR and CDR2 FQNEAQ (reference sequence). The CDR3 DNA is TGTGCCAGCAGCTATCATGGGGGGGGGCGAGGCACTGAAGCTTTCTTT. It specifies CASSYHGGGRGTEAFF.

The chain combines TRBV5-4 with TRBJ2-1, with 14 positions matching TRBD2. The CDR3 has 18 amino acids. With V trimmed by 4 bases and J by 6 bases, 12 bases remained unmatched. The V gene's germline CDR1 is SGHNT and CDR2 YYREEE (reference sequence). The CDR3 DNA follows: TGTGCCAGCAGCGAGGACCCGGGACTAGCGGGGGCCATCAATGAGCAGTTCTTC. Translating it yields CASSEDPGLAGAINEQFF.